The present TCR beta chain was sequenced within a study of vaccination and CD4 T cells after COVID-19. Looking at the study overall: Post-diagnosis, post-COVID samples were collected after a median 101 days, ranging 35 to 161. Study outcomes and limitations: Convalescent patients' vaccine-specific clones were spike mono-reactive in 304 of 307 cases. From 21 to 38, the median of SARS-CoV-2-reactive clonotypes rose without reaching significance.

With the Oncomine TCR Beta short-read assay, DNA from cultured CD4+ T cells was sequenced. Using its own MiXCR run on the PCR reads, TCRdb lists one record per CDR3 protein. The data hold roughly 26,000 distinct CDR3 sequences, with under 40% observed a single time. This clonotype was detected only a few times. What it binds is not known. V lost 5 bases, J lost 2 bases, and 7 bases stayed unmatched. This CDR3 has 16 amino acids. CDR1 is SGHTA, CDR2 FQGNSA, per germline. Stated time point: late sampling 161 to 241 days after vaccination in three convalescent patients. Treatment specified: roughly 11-day PBMC culture with coronavirus spike peptide pools or control peptides (ViraFEST assay). PBMCs were cultured at two million per well with 7.5 to 10 IU/ml IL-2 and approximately 9.6 ug/ml peptide pools.

Sequencing used CD4+ T cells from blood, cultured in vitro, obtained about 7 months after SARS-CoV-2 vaccination. This sequence was found in a human donor who had recovered from COVID-19. V usage is TRBV7-2 and J usage is TRBJ2-3, with TRBD2 matching 10 bases. The CDR3 DNA reads TGTGCCAGCAGCCCTCGGACTAGCGGATACACAGATACGCAGTATTTT. Translated, it gives CASSPRTSGYTDTQYF.